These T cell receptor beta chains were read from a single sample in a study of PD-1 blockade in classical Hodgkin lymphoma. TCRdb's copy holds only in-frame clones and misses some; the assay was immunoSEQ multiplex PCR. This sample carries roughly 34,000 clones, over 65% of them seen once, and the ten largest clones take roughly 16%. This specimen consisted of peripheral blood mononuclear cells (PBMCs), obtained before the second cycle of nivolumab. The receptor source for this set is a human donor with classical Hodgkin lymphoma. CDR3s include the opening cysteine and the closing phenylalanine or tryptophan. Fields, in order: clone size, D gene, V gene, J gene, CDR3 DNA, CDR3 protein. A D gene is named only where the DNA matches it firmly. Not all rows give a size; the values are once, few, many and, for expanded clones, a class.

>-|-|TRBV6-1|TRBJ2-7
TGTGCCAGCGCCACCGGGACGGTGGCTTACGAGCAGTACTTC
CASATGTVAYEQYF
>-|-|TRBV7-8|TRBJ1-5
TGTGCCAGCAGCTGGGCAGGGCGTCAGCCCCAGCATTTT
CASSWAGRQPQHF
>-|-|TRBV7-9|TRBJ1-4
TGTGCCAGCAGCCAGCAGGGAGGTGAAAAACTGTTTTTT
CASSQQGGEKLFF
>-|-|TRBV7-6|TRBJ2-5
TGTGCCAGCTTAAGTAGCGGTGACTTCCAAGAGACCCAGTACTTC
CASLSSGDFQETQYF
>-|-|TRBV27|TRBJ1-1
TGTGCCAGCAGGAAGAACACTGAAGCTTTCTTT
CASRKNTEAFF
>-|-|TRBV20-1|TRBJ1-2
TGCAGTGCTACGACAGGTCATGGCTACACCTTC
CSATTGHGYTF
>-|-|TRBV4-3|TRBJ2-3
TGCGCCAGCAGCCAAGGGTCGACCCGAAGCACAGATACGCAGTATTTT
CASSQGSTRSTDTQYF
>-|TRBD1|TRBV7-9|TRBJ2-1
TGTGCCAGCAGTACCGGGACAGGGTACAATGAGCAGTTCTTC
CASSTGTGYNEQFF
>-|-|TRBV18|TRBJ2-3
TGTGCCAGCTCACTATCCACAGATACGCAGTATTTT
CASSLSTDTQYF
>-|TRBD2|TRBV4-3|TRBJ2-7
TGCGCCAGCAGCCCTGGACTAGGGTCCTACGAGCAGTACTTC
CASSPGLGSYEQYF
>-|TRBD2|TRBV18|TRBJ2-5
TGTGCCAGCTCACCACGGGCTAGCGGAGGGCCCTTACAAGAGACCCAGTACTTC
CASSPRASGGPLQETQYF
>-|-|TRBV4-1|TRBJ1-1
TGCGCCAGCAGCTCTTACATTGGGAATGAAGCTTTCTTT
CASSSYIGNEAFF
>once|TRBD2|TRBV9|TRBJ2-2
TGTGCCAGCAGCGTAGGTAGCGGGGGGGCCACCGGGGAGCTGTTTTTT
CASSVGSGGATGELFF
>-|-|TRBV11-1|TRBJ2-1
TGTGCCAGCAGCTTAGCAGCCTTTAGGGATGAGCAGTTCTTC
CASSLAAFRDEQFF
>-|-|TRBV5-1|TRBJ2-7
TGCGCCAGCAGCTTGGGGGCCCCCTACGAGCAGTACTTC
CASSLGAPYEQYF
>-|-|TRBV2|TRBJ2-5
TGTGCCAGCAGTGAAGCGGAAGTCGAGACCCAGTACTTC
CASSEAEVETQYF
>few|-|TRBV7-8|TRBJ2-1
TGTGCCAGCAGAACCGGCCAGGGGAGCCGCCTCAGAAGTGAGCAGTTCTTC
CASRTGQGSRLRSEQFF
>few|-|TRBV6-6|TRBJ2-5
TGTGCCAGCAGTTACTCGACCACGTACCAAGAGACCCAGTACTTC
CASSYSTTYQETQYF
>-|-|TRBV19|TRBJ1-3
TGTGCCAGTAGTATAGAGGCCCTCTCTGGAAACACCATATATTTT
CASSIEALSGNTIYF
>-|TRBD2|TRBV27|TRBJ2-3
TGTGCCAGCAGTTTACTAGCGGGGGCCTTAGCCACAGATACGCAGTATTTT
CASSLLAGALATDTQYF
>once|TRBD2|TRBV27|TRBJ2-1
TGTGCCAGCAGTGGGACTAGCGGGGGCGACAATGAGCAGTTCTTC
CASSGTSGGDNEQFF
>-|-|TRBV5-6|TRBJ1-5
TGTGCCAGCAGCTTCTCAGGGTACAATCAGCCCCAGCATTTT
CASSFSGYNQPQHF
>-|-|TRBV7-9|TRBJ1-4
TGTGCCAGCAGCTTAGACGGCAGGGGATATGAAAAACTGTTTTTT
CASSLDGRGYEKLFF
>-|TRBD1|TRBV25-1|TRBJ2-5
TGTGCCAGCAGTGAATTGGGGGACAGGGTTATAGAGACCCAGTACTTC
CASSELGDRVIETQYF
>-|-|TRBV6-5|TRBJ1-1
TGTGCCAGCAGTTACTCTCTTATGGAGGGGAACACTGAAGCTTTCTTT
CASSYSLMEGNTEAFF
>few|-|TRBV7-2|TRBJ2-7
TGTGCCAGCAGCCCACCGACCGGTAGAGAGCAGTACTTC
CASSPPTGREQYF
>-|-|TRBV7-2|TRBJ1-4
TGTGCCAGCAGCTCAACACTGCGAGGAAAACTGTTTTTT
CASSSTLRGKLFF
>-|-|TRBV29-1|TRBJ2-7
TGCAGCGCACGGGACTCCCATCTCCTGGGGCAGTACTTC
CSARDSHLLGQYF
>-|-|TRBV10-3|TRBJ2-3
TGTGCCATCAGTTCGAGGGCGAGGGGCACAGATACGCAGTATTTT
CAISSRARGTDTQYF
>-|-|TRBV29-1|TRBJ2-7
TGCAGCGTTGAGGTTCCTGGGGAGCAGTACTTC
CSVEVPGEQYF
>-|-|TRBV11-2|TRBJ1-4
TGTGCCAGCAGCTTAGTAGGGCAGGTGGGCGAGGAAAAACTGTTTTTT
CASSLVGQVGEEKLFF
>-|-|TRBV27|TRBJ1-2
TGTGCCAGCAGGGACGGCCCCTATGGCTACACCTTC
CASRDGPYGYTF
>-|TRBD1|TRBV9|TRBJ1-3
TGTGCCAGCAGCGCTCCGACAGGGTCCTTAAACACCATATATTTT
CASSAPTGSLNTIYF
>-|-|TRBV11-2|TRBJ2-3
TGTGCCAGCAGCGTACGGTATGCAGATACGCAGTATTTT
CASSVRYADTQYF
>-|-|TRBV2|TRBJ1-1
TGTGCCAGCTCTACTGGGCGGGGTATCACTGAAGCTTTCTTT
CASSTGRGITEAFF
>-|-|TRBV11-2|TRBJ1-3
TGTGCCAGCAGCTTAGACGCCGCGGCAAACACCATATATTTT
CASSLDAAANTIYF
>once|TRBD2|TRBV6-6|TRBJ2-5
TGTGCCATATCCCGGGACTACACTCTAGAGACCCAGTACTTC
CAISRDYTLETQYF
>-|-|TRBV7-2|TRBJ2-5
TGTGCCAGCAGCTTAGAGACCCAGTACTTC
CASSLETQYF
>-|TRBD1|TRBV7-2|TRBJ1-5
TGTGCCAGCAGCTTAAGACAGGGGCGTCAGCCCCAGCATTTT
CASSLRQGRQPQHF
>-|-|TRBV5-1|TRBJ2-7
TGCGCCAGCAGCCGGCGCGTGGACGAGCAGTACTTC
CASSRRVDEQYF